This record concerns one TCR beta chain sequence. Some clones are missing from TCRdb's copy, which holds only in-frame ones; the method was immunoSEQ multiplex PCR. The data hold some 100,000 clones, with roughly 92% observed a single time. The sample originates from a study of blood T cell repertoires in COVID-19. Trimming took 2 bases from V and 9 from J, leaving 9 bases between them. Germline CDR1 SGHKS, CDR2 YYEKEE (reference sequence). The length of the CDR3 is 13 residues. The V gene is TRBV5-5, the J gene TRBJ1-6, with a weak D call TRBD1 (6 bases). The sequence was obtained from a man in his sixties or seventies with acute or convalescent COVID-19. Sequenced: peripheral blood. CDR3 bases: TGTGCCAGCAGCTTCGACAGGCTTTCACCCCTCCACTTT. Translation gives CASSFDRLSPLHF.